This is a list of T cell receptor beta chains from one sample in a study of T cells after yellow fever vaccination. Each CDR3 protein gets one entry after TCRdb re-called the 5' RACE reads with MiXCR. The sample has a few hundred thousand distinct CDR3 sequences; around 17% are singletons. Sequencing used PBMCs, obtained 5 days after the first yellow fever vaccination. The receptors stem from a man aged 18 to 29 who received the YFV17D yellow fever vaccine. The conserved cysteine and the conserved F or W are not part of the CDR3 here. The order of the fields is V gene, J gene, CDR3 protein.

>TRBV4-3|TRBJ1-1
ASSQADRFRAEAF
>TRBV5-1|TRBJ2-6
ASSAEQGSWSGANVLT
>TRBV6-5|TRBJ1-5
ASSYSAGERQPQH
>TRBV5-6|TRBJ1-2
ASSRPSRPVYGYT
>TRBV7-9|TRBJ2-7
ASSSRTFSSYEQY
>TRBV4-1|TRBJ1-1
ASSHTVGNTEAF
>TRBV30|TRBJ1-1
AWSSGGTEAF
>TRBV4-1|TRBJ2-7
ASSQVESSYEQY
>TRBV6-2/TRBV6-3|TRBJ2-2
ASRIPGQGNTGELF
>TRBV20-1|TRBJ2-3
SARERGVGDTQY
>TRBV5-1|TRBJ1-2
ASSSRDRGNYGYT
>TRBV6-5|TRBJ2-7
ASSYGVRERSYEQY
>TRBV12-3/TRBV12-4|TRBJ2-5
ASRPAAGGETQY
>TRBV24-1|TRBJ2-1
ATARLDQQF
>TRBV5-1|TRBJ2-1
ASSFGGQNNEQF
>TRBV5-6|TRBJ2-7
ASSLVATLNSYEQY
>TRBV18|TRBJ1-4
ASSRTGIEKLF
>TRBV4-1|TRBJ2-3
ASSQDGGTVGGTDTQY
>TRBV20-1|TRBJ2-7
SARASGGPYEQY
>TRBV6-6|TRBJ2-1
ASSMGVNEQF
>TRBV7-2|TRBJ2-5
ASSPRMASQETQY
>TRBV6-1|TRBJ1-1
ASRLKGTGRPEAF
>TRBV5-1|TRBJ1-3
ASSKDSSGNTIY
>TRBV6-1|TRBJ2-5
ASSLGPNNIQETQY
>TRBV10-3|TRBJ2-3
AIKDSKATDTQY
>TRBV14|TRBJ2-7
ASSQAPGERAYEQY
>TRBV4-3|TRBJ1-5
ASSQEGGAGNQPQH
>TRBV18|TRBJ1-4
ASSPGQGGVREKLF
>TRBV5-1|TRBJ2-1
ASSLGDSKRSNEQF
>TRBV11-2|TRBJ1-3
ASSLERLYSGNTIY
>TRBV10-3|TRBJ1-5
AISESVSDQPQH
>TRBV6-5|TRBJ1-5
ASSYSNAGTGDGQPQH
>TRBV4-1|TRBJ2-7
ASSPSSDRETD
>TRBV5-6|TRBJ2-7
ASSNSPSSYEQY
>TRBV12-3/TRBV12-4|TRBJ1-5
ASSADSEYQPQH
>TRBV20-1|TRBJ2-7
SAISYSDTEQY
>TRBV7-2|TRBJ1-1
ASSLVTNPDAKAF
>TRBV25-1|TRBJ2-7
ASSASHREQY
>TRBV4-1|TRBJ1-1
ASSQPARVRNTEAF
>TRBV4-3|TRBJ2-5
ASSQGMGETQY